This T cell receptor beta chain was documented in a study of CD8 T cells in Susac syndrome. RNA totalling roughly 0.5 to 1 ug underwent reverse transcription with random hexamers. TCRdb processed the immunoSEQ multiplex PCR reads anew with MiXCR; each CDR3 protein has one entry. The table has around 20,000 distinct CDR3 sequences, roughly 95% seen once; the top ten hold around 0.21%. Trimming removed 4 bases from V and 4 bases from J, with 12 bases in between. Germline assignment: CDR1 MNHEY and CDR2 SMNVEV (reference sequence). This CDR3 comprises 14 residues. CD8+ and CD4+ T cells circulating in blood were sequenced for TCR beta.

This sequence was found in a human donor in good health. J is TRBJ2-3 and V is TRBV27; TRBD1 is a possible D gene (6 bases). Sequencing was done on a sample of CD8+ T cells from PBMCs. This CDR3 reads CASSSLGAPDTQYF. CDR3 nucleotides: TGTGCCAGCAGTTCCTTGGGGGCCCCAGATACGCAGTATTTT.